This T cell receptor beta chain emerged from a study of blood T cell repertoires in COVID-19. Background on the study: The United States, Italy and Spain supplied acute and convalescent COVID-19 samples.

In the original workflow: Amplifying reference gene primers gave estimates of nucleated cell counts. Measured with immunoSEQ multiplex PCR; TCRdb has only the in-frame clones, and not every one. From that table come the V and J calls and clone size; the DNA was used to work out D and trimming. Among 240,000 or so clones listed, 80% to 90% were seen once. This TCR came from a woman of 80 years or more with COVID-19, enrolled during active disease. Sample: peripheral blood.

In DNA, the CDR3 is TGTGCCACCGCCGCAGGGTACGGAAAACTGTTTTTT. Translating it yields CATAAGYGKLFF. This chain links TRBV24-1 with TRBJ1-4; the D gene is possibly TRBD1 (5 bases). CDR1 KGHDR and CDR2 SFDVKD come from the germline V gene. This CDR3 spans 12 amino acids. The germline V and J ends were trimmed by 9 bases and 10 bases, with 14 bases remaining between them.